The next 20 T cell receptor beta chains were all read from a single sample in a study of blood T cell repertoires in COVID-19 (dated by TCRdb to the early 2020s). The library was generated by the immunoSEQ multiplex PCR assay. TCRdb obtained this table from immuneACCESS and retained in-frame rearrangements with V and J assigned. These tables miss some clones; where compared with another copy, unresolved V genes account for less than half of the shortfall, and the remainder is unexplained. Within this sample are approximately 190,000 clones, with 75% to 90% of them counted one time only. Approximately 2.1% of the sample is taken by the ten largest. The sequencing input was peripheral blood. These receptors originate from an older man with active or convalescent COVID-19.

This chain joins TRBV10-3 and TRBJ1-3, with 7 bases lining up with TRBD1. Germline CDR1 reads ENHRY; CDR2 reads SYGVKD. This CDR3 is built from 14 residues. The CDR3 sequence: CASSDRVTGNTIYF. Here the CDR3 DNA reads TGTGCTTCCAGCGACAGGGTGACTGGAAACACCATATATTTT.

Of note for this clone: Other DNA sequences in this sample translate to the same CDR3. The rearrangement joins TRBV11-2 to TRBJ2-3; no firm D call. Deletions cut 1 base from V and 5 bases from J, with 4 bases between. CDR3 length equals 12 residues. Germline V gene sequence: CDR1 SGHAT, CDR2 FQNNGV. CDR3 residues: CASSLVGDTQYF. In nucleotides, the CDR3 is TGTGCCAGCAGCTTAGTCGGAGATACGCAGTATTTT.

J is TRBJ2-1 and V is TRBV19, with 7 nucleotides matching TRBD2. Germline values: CDR1 LNHDA, CDR2 SQIVND (reference sequence). J lost 12 bases, V lost 5 bases, and 10 bases had no gene match. The CDR3 is 13 amino acids. The CDR3 loop is CASSSSGNYRQFF. CDR3 bases: TGTGCCAGTAGTTCTAGCGGCAACTATCGGCAGTTCTTC.

The V call is TRBV19, the J call TRBJ1-5, with D unclear. This CDR3 region has 14 residues. The germline V and J ends were trimmed by 4 bases and 1 base, with 8 bases remaining between them. The germline gives CDR1 LNHDA, CDR2 SQIVND (reference sequence). For the CDR3, the DNA is TGTGCCAGTAGTAACAGACCGAGCAATCAGCCCCAGCATTTT. It translates to CASSNRPSNQPQHF.

This chain joins TRBV5-6 and TRBJ2-7; TRBD1 agrees at 8 bases. The length of the CDR3 is 15 residues. From germline, CDR1 is SGHDT and CDR2 YYEEEE. J gave up 2 bases and V 3 bases, and 7 bases lay outside the gene matches. In nucleotides, the CDR3 is TGTGCCAGCAGCTGGAAAGGACAGGGAACCTACGAGCAGTACTTC. It encodes CASSWKGQGTYEQYF.

The gene calls are TRBV28 and TRBJ1-4; D ambiguous. The germline V gene has CDR1 MDHEN and CDR2 SYDVKM. The CDR3 loop spans 11 amino acids. The V gene lost 11 bases and the J gene lost 7 bases, with 11 bases spanning the gap. CDR3 sequence reads: CAGQRGEKLFF. CDR3 DNA sequence: TGTGCCGGCCAACGAGGTGAAAAACTGTTTTTT. Full variable domain (outside the CDR3, taken from reference TRBV28 and TRBJ1-4): DVKVTQSSRYLVKRTGEKVFLECVQDMDHENMFWYRQDPGLGLRLIYFSYDVKMKEKGDIPEGYSVSREKKERFSLILESASTNQTSMYLCAGQRGEKLFFGSGTQLSVL.

The V and J genes are TRBV10-1 and TRBJ2-3, with D possibly TRBD1 on 8 matching bases. Germline loops: CDR1 WNHNN, CDR2 SYGVQD (reference sequence). Trimming took off 6 bases at V and 3 bases at J, with 16 bases between the two ends. The CDR3 runs to 15 residues. CDR3 sequence: CASSPGQGLTDTQYF. The CDR3 DNA is TGCGCCAGCAGCCCCGGACAGGGACTAACAGATACGCAGTATTTT.

Only one count was recorded for this clone. The rearrangement links TRBV10-2 to TRBJ1-5; D possibly corresponds to TRBD1 (6 bases). Germline V gene data show CDR1 as WSHSY and CDR2 as SAAADI. The CDR3 sequence is 14 residues long. Trimming left V 6 bases short and J 0 bases short, with 9 bases between. CDR3: CASRDSNSNQPQHF. CDR3 coding DNA: TGCGCCAGCAGGGACAGTAATAGCAATCAGCCCCAGCATTTT.

The chain joins TRBV30 to TRBJ1-2; D gene unclear. Germline CDR1 reads GTSNPN; CDR2 reads SVGIG (reference sequence). The CDR3 loop spans 11 amino acids. Trimming removed 0 bases at V and 7 bases at J, with 6 bases between. CDR3 residues: CAWSVRGGYTF. For the CDR3, the DNA is TGTGCCTGGAGTGTACGGGGTGGCTACACCTTC.

This clone was seen a single time. This chain connects TRBV5-5 to TRBJ1-4; D remains unclear. Looked up from germline, CDR1 is SGHKS and CDR2 is YYEKEE (reference sequence). There are 15 residues in the CDR3. Trimming stripped 3 bases from V and 4 bases from J, with 13 bases between. This CDR3 is CASSSTSGNNEKLFF. In nucleotides, the CDR3 is TGTGCCAGCAGCTCGACCTCGGGGAATAATGAAAAACTGTTTTTT.

On this clone itself: A much larger clone lies a single base off, so this may be a read error. The chain is built from TRBV11-2 and TRBJ2-7; tentative D call: TRBD1 (6 bases). Germline CDR1 and CDR2: SGHAT and FQNNGV. Between the trimmed V and J ends, which lost 9 bases and 3 bases, there was a span of 12 bases. This CDR3 is built from 12 residues. The CDR3 protein is CARRDNYYEQYF. CDR3 DNA sequence: TGTGCCAGGAGGGACAATTACTACGAGCAGTACTTC.

CDR3 nucleotide sequence: TGTGCCAGCAGCCAAGGGACGGACACTTCAACTAATGAAAAACTGTTTTTT. This sequence encodes CASSQGTDTSTNEKLFF. The gene calls are TRBV14 and TRBJ1-4; D may be TRBD1 (5 bases). V lost 1 base and J 0 bases, leaving 12 bases between the germline ends. Germline V gene data show CDR1 as SGHDN and CDR2 as FVKESK. The CDR3 extends over 17 amino acids.

This chain links TRBV2 with TRBJ1-4; no clear D gene. Looked up from germline, CDR1 is SNHLY and CDR2 is FYNNEI. The CDR3 consists of 14 residues. The V end was cut by 3 bases, the J end by 0 bases, with 5 bases between. The CDR3 nucleotides read TGTGCCAGCAGTGACAGGACAACTAATGAAAAACTGTTTTTT. This encodes CASSDRTTNEKLFF.

This chain joins TRBV24-1 and TRBJ2-3, with D uncertain. Germline V lookup: CDR1 KGHDR, CDR2 SFDVKD. This CDR3 has 12 amino acids. V was clipped by 5 bases and J by 2 bases, with 4 bases between them. CDR3 nucleotides: TGTGCCACCAGTGTCTCCACAGATACGCAGTATTTT. As protein: CATSVSTDTQYF.

This clone was seen a single time. The chain is built from TRBV28 and TRBJ1-5; 7 nucleotides match TRBD1. The CDR3 totals 17 residues. The V and J ends lost 3 bases and 2 bases, in that order; junction bases with no gene match: 10. CDR1 and CDR2 from the germline V gene are MDHEN and SYDVKM. DNA of the CDR3: TGTGCCAGCAGTTTTTCCCGGGGACAGTTGGGCAATCAGCCCCAGCATTTT. Encoded protein: CASSFSRGQLGNQPQHF.

This clone was counted once. This chain connects TRBV5-5 to TRBJ1-5; 7 bases agree with TRBD1. The CDR3 spans 15 residues. CDR1 SGHKS and CDR2 YYEKEE come from the germline V gene (reference sequence). The trim removed 4 bases at V and 0 bases at J, leaving 4 bases unmatched. Written as DNA, the CDR3 is TGTGCCAGCAGCCTTACAGGGGATAGCAATCAGCCCCAGCATTTT. This sequence encodes CASSLTGDSNQPQHF.

J is TRBJ2-3 and V is TRBV7-2; tentatively, D is TRBD2 (6 bases). This CDR3 comprises 15 residues. Trimming removed 2 bases from V and 1 base from J, with 10 bases in between. Per the germline V gene, CDR1 is SGHTA and CDR2 is FQGNSA. In DNA, the CDR3 is TGTGCCAGCAGCTTATTGGCTAGCGGCACAGATACGCAGTATTTT. It translates to CASSLLASGTDTQYF. Variable domain in full (rest from reference TRBV7-2 and TRBJ2-3): GAGVSQSPSNKVTEKGKDVELRCDPISGHTALYWYRQSLGQGLEFLIYFQGNSAPDKSGLPSDRFSAERTGGSVSTLTIQRTQQEDSAVYLCASSLLASGTDTQYFGPGTRLTVL.

V usage is TRBV27 and J usage is TRBJ2-1; 12 bases line up with TRBD2. Per germline, CDR1 MNHEY and CDR2 SMNVEV (reference sequence). The V segment lost 4 bases and the J segment 6 bases; nucleotides outside the gene matches: 4. The CDR3 loop spans 15 amino acids. The CDR3 protein is CASSWTSGTPNEQFF. CDR3 coding DNA: TGTGCCAGCAGTTGGACTAGCGGGACACCCAATGAGCAGTTCTTC.

The V call is TRBV6-5, the J call TRBJ2-2; TRBD2 is a possible D gene (5 bases). The CDR3 consists of 13 residues. V was shortened by 2 bases and J by 5 bases, with 6 bases between the two germline ends. Germline CDR1 is MNHEY and CDR2 is SVGAGI. CDR3: CASSYGRTGELFF. As DNA, the CDR3 is TGTGCCAGCAGTTACGGGAGAACCGGGGAGCTGTTTTTT.

The chain joins TRBV7-9 to TRBJ2-5; 16 bases match TRBD2. V lost 5 bases to trimming and J lost 4 bases; unmatched junction nucleotides: 7. CDR1 is SEHNR, CDR2 FQNEAQ, per germline (reference sequence). CDR3 length: 17 residues. CDR3 protein: CASSPGTSGRAAETQYF. The DNA for the CDR3 is TGTGCCAGCAGCCCCGGGACTAGCGGGAGGGCTGCAGAGACCCAGTACTTC.